One sample yielded the 28 T cell receptor beta chains listed below, sequenced in a study of cytomegalovirus exposure and HLA in healthy donors. Use of 60 Vbeta and 13 Jbeta primers characterized the PCR. This table comes from immunoSEQ multiplex PCR, and its TCRdb copy is limited to in-frame clones, with some not included. The table has about 120,000 clones, around 66% seen once. Sequenced sample: PBMCs. Receptors originate from a man aged 18-30 years in good health and CMV-seronegative.

This clone was observed a few times. The CDR3 bases are TGTGCCAGCAGCCGAACAGGGGCAACTAATGAAAAACTGTTTTTT. Translation: CASSRTGATNEKLFF. The V gene is TRBV28, the J gene TRBJ1-4, with 7 bases lining up with TRBD1. Germline V CDR1 and CDR2: MDHEN, SYDVKM. CDR3 size: 15 residues. V shed 6 bases and J 0 bases; nucleotides not matched to a gene: 4.

V is TRBV19 and J is TRBJ2-5; TRBD1 matches at 8 bases. Unmatched junction bases numbered 1, after V lost 4 bases and J lost 0 bases. Germline V CDR1 and CDR2: LNHDA, SQIVND (reference sequence). This CDR3 spans 14 amino acids. The CDR3 DNA follows: TGTGCCAGTAGTAAGGACAGGGACCAAGAGACCCAGTACTTC. Translating it yields CASSKDRDQETQYF.

The chain joins TRBV4-2 to TRBJ1-1; D remains ambiguous. CDR3 length: 16 residues. CDR1 and CDR2 (germline): LGHNA, YNFKEQ. The V and J ends lost 0 bases and 4 bases respectively, with 15 bases between them. The CDR3 DNA is TGTGCCAGCAGCCAAGATACCCGAGCTCCCCGCACTGAAGCTTTCTTT. It encodes CASSQDTRAPRTEAFF.

V usage is TRBV4-3 and J usage is TRBJ2-1; 11 nucleotides match TRBD1. The CDR3 spans 17 residues. CDR1 is LGHNA and CDR2 is YSLEER in the germline V gene. The V and J ends lost 3 bases and 8 bases, in that order; junction bases with no gene match: 12. CDR3 DNA: TGCGCCAGCAGCCACTTCCGGGACAGGGGGTTCAATGATGAGCAGTTCTTC. It specifies CASSHFRDRGFNDEQFF.

This rearrangement joins TRBV19 to TRBJ2-3, with D possibly being TRBD1 (6 bases). CDR3 size: 16 residues. The germline gives CDR1 LNHDA, CDR2 SQIVND (reference sequence). The V end was cut by 1 base, the J end by 0 bases, with 11 bases between. The CDR3 sequence: CASSIGTVPSTDTQYF. Here the CDR3 DNA reads TGTGCCAGTAGTATAGGGACAGTCCCTAGCACAGATACGCAGTATTTT.

CDR3 sequence reads: CASSQSGDRNEKLFF. For the CDR3, the DNA is TGCGCCAGCAGCCAATCCGGGGATCGGAATGAAAAACTGTTTTTT. The genes are TRBV4-3 and TRBJ1-4, with unresolved D. The CDR3 totals 15 residues. Trimming left V 2 bases short and J 5 bases short, with 12 bases between. Germline V lookup: CDR1 LGHNA, CDR2 YSLEER.

The genes are TRBV7-2 and TRBJ1-1, with D uncertain. The CDR3 spans 18 residues. The germline V and J ends were trimmed by 4 bases and 3 bases, with 24 bases remaining between them. Germline CDR1 SGHTA, CDR2 FQGNSA. The CDR3 DNA follows: TGTGCCAGCAGCTCCCGGACTCTACTGGAATTAGAGGACACTGAAGCTTTCTTT. Amino acid sequence: CASSSRTLLELEDTEAFF.

The rearrangement joins TRBV7-9 to TRBJ2-5; 7 nucleotides match TRBD1. This CDR3 comprises 17 residues. Trimming took 5 bases from V and 2 from J; bases not matched to a gene: 14. In germline, CDR1 is SEHNR, CDR2 FQNEAQ (reference sequence). CDR3 amino acids: CASSRTGTVPFQETQYF. Written as DNA, the CDR3 is TGTGCCAGCAGCCGGACTGGGACAGTCCCTTTTCAAGAGACCCAGTACTTC.

The chain employs TRBV4-2 and TRBJ2-7; the match to TRBD1 covers 7 bases. This CDR3 is built from 16 residues. Germline values: CDR1 LGHNA, CDR2 YNFKEQ. With 0 bases clipped from V and 3 bases from J, the junction kept 8 bases outside the gene matches. Here the CDR3 reads CASSQEGPGQNYEQYF. The CDR3 region has the DNA TGTGCCAGCAGCCAAGAAGGTCCGGGACAGAACTACGAGCAGTACTTC.

The V call is TRBV6-1, the J call TRBJ2-7, with 7 bases aligning to TRBD1. The CDR3 runs to 13 residues. The germline V gene has CDR1 MNHNS and CDR2 SASEGT. The ends lost 6 bases at V and 3 bases at J; junction bases unmatched: 5. The CDR3 is CASSRDRDYEQYF. The CDR3 DNA reads as TGTGCCAGCAGCCGGGACAGAGACTACGAGCAGTACTTC.

This clone was recorded once. CDR3 sequence reads: CASSYPRDSYEQYF. The CDR3 DNA reads as TGTGCCAGCAGTTACCCCCGGGACTCCTACGAGCAGTACTTC. The chain combines TRBV6-6 with TRBJ2-7; a possible D gene is TRBD2 (5 bases). The V gene's germline CDR1 is MNHNY and CDR2 SVGAGI (reference sequence). V gave up 2 bases and J gave up 0 bases, with 8 bases separating them. This CDR3 comprises 14 residues.

The rearrangement joins TRBV19 to TRBJ2-1; TRBD2 might be the D (5 bases). The germline CDR1 and CDR2 sequences are LNHDA and SQIVND (reference sequence). The CDR3 has 13 residues. V lost 1 base, J lost 9 bases, and 10 bases lay in between. In DNA form, the CDR3 reads TGTGCCAGTAGTATAGCTGATGCGGGTGAGCAGTTCTTC. This gives the protein CASSIADAGEQFF.

CDR3 sequence: CAIPGPGTVYGYTF. In nucleotides, the CDR3 is TGTGCCATCCCAGGCCCCGGGACAGTCTATGGCTACACCTTC. The rearrangement uses TRBV10-3 and TRBJ1-2, with TRBD1 matching over 7 bases. The CDR3 covers 14 residues. V was clipped by 8 bases and J by 4 bases; unmatched bases: 10. Germline V gene sequence: CDR1 ENHRY, CDR2 SYGVKD.

The rearrangement links TRBV19 to TRBJ1-2, with D unclear. The V and J ends lost 6 bases and 7 bases respectively, with 21 bases between them. CDR1 is LNHDA and CDR2 is SQIVND in the germline V gene (reference sequence). This CDR3 comprises 15 residues. Written as DNA, the CDR3 is TGTGCCAGTAGATCCGGGAGCCCGTGGGCGAGTGGCTACACCTTC. As protein: CASRSGSPWASGYTF.

This chain connects TRBV5-8 to TRBJ2-5; TRBD1 matches at 7 bases. Germline CDR1 is SGHTS and CDR2 is YDEGEE. The V and J ends lost 0 bases and 4 bases, in that order; junction bases with no gene match: 3. The CDR3 is 14 residues long. The DNA for the CDR3 is TGTGCCAGCAGCTTGGAGGGGGCTCGAGAGACCCAGTACTTC. This gives the protein CASSLEGARETQYF.

This clone was seen a handful of times. This chain connects TRBV6-6 to TRBJ2-7; D is possibly TRBD1 (6 bases). V lost 5 bases and J 4 bases, leaving 9 bases between the germline ends. Germline V gives CDR1 MNHNY, CDR2 SVGAGI (reference sequence). The CDR3 is 12 amino acids. CDR3: CASSAQGYEQYF. In nucleotides, the CDR3 is TGTGCCAGCAGTGCGCAGGGGTACGAGCAGTACTTC.

This rearrangement joins TRBV7-2 to TRBJ2-2; a weak D match, TRBD1 (5 bases). The germline V gene has CDR1 SGHTA and CDR2 FQGNSA. CDR3 size: 15 residues. Trimming took off 5 bases at V and 5 bases at J, with 15 bases between the two ends. The CDR3 reads CASSPRALLTGELFF. The DNA of the CDR3 is TGTGCCAGCAGCCCCAGGGCCTTATTAACCGGGGAGCTGTTTTTT.

This chain joins TRBV7-6 and TRBJ2-1; 9 positions agree with TRBD2. After removal of 5 bases from V and 15 bases from J, the junction contained 14 bases not matched to a gene. The CDR3 sequence is 14 residues long. The germline gives CDR1 SGHVS, CDR2 FNYEAQ. Written as DNA, the CDR3 is TGTGCCAGCAGCCTAGAGGGGAGTAGCGGGAGTCGGTTCTTC. This gives the protein CASSLEGSSGSRFF.

This rearrangement joins TRBV28 to TRBJ1-3; 7 bases line up with TRBD1. J was trimmed by 0 bases and V by 5 bases; bases with no gene match: 1. The CDR3 has 14 amino acids. From germline, CDR1 is MDHEN and CDR2 SYDVKM. CDR3 loop: CASSNRGSGNTIYF. In nucleotides, the CDR3 is TGTGCCAGCAGTAACAGGGGCTCTGGAAACACCATATATTTT.

The chain carries TRBV2 and TRBJ2-5; tentatively, D is TRBD2 (5 bases). V lost 7 bases and J lost 2, with 11 bases in between. This CDR3 region has 13 residues. The germline V gene has CDR1 SNHLY and CDR2 FYNNEI. CDR3 in amino acids: CASNGVLQETQYF. As DNA, the CDR3 is TGTGCCAGCAACGGGGTCCTACAAGAGACCCAGTACTTC.

The V gene is TRBV4-1, the J gene TRBJ2-2; 9 bases agree with TRBD1. The CDR3 loop spans 16 amino acids. Per the germline V gene, CDR1 is MGHRA and CDR2 is YSYEKL. V lost 3 bases, J lost 3 bases, and 5 bases stayed unmatched. The DNA for the CDR3 is TGCGCCAGCAGCCAGAGGGGACAGGGCGACACCGGGGAGCTGTTTTTT. Its protein is CASSQRGQGDTGELFF.

J is TRBJ2-3 and V is TRBV7-9; D possibly corresponds to TRBD1 (6 bases). Per germline, CDR1 SEHNR and CDR2 FQNEAQ (reference sequence). This CDR3 region has 15 residues. Trimming left V 6 bases short and J 6 bases short, with 19 bases between. As DNA, the CDR3 is TGTGCCAGCAGTACCCCCGGACAGTCTAGGGATACGCAGTATTTT. Its translation: CASSTPGQSRDTQYF.

The chain's CDR3 is CASRDQGSAEAFF. The CDR3 nucleotides are TGTGCCAGCAGAGACCAGGGGAGCGCTGAAGCTTTCTTT. V gene TRBV5-8 combines with J gene TRBJ1-1; a possible D gene is TRBD1 (6 bases). This CDR3 contains 13 residues. Germline values: CDR1 SGHTS, CDR2 YDEGEE. V was clipped by 5 bases and J by 6 bases, with 14 bases between them.

V gene TRBV11-3 combines with J gene TRBJ1-5; unclear D gene. Germline V lookup: CDR1 SGHNT, CDR2 YENEEA. This CDR3 contains 14 residues. V lost 2 bases to trimming and J lost 3 bases, with 8 bases between them. The CDR3 sequence: CASSLKELNQPQHF. The CDR3, as DNA: TGTGCCAGCAGCTTAAAAGAGCTCAATCAGCCCCAGCATTTT.

The J gene is TRBJ1-1, the V gene TRBV7-9; 9 bases are a match to TRBD1. The V and J ends lost 3 bases and 3 bases, in that order; junction bases with no gene match: 11. The CDR3 spans 17 residues. Germline V gene data show CDR1 as SEHNR and CDR2 as FQNEAQ (reference sequence). As DNA, the CDR3 is TGTGCCAGCAGCTTCGCTTGGCCGACAGGGGGTTACACTGAAGCTTTCTTT. Encoded protein: CASSFAWPTGGYTEAFF.

The chain employs TRBV6-5 and TRBJ2-7; possibly TRBD2 for D (6 bases). The CDR3 has 13 residues. V lost 6 bases, J lost 6 bases, and 15 bases lay in between. Germline CDR1 MNHEY, CDR2 SVGAGI. CDR3 coding DNA: TGTGCCAGCAGCTCCGCGGGACTTCGCGAGCAGTACTTC. Protein sequence: CASSSAGLREQYF.

This chain connects TRBV7-8 to TRBJ1-4; perhaps TRBD1 as D (5 bases). Germline CDR1 SGHVS, CDR2 FQNEAQ. V was cut by 1 base and J by 7 bases, with 13 bases left in between. This CDR3 is 15 amino acids long. Here the CDR3 reads CASSLGGDPSEKLFF. The DNA of the CDR3 is TGTGCCAGCAGCTTAGGGGGCGACCCGAGTGAAAAACTGTTTTTT.

The chain couples TRBV28 to TRBJ1-5; 7 bases are a match to TRBD1. The germline V gene has CDR1 MDHEN and CDR2 SYDVKM. The CDR3 length is 14 residues. V lost 8 bases, J lost 1 base, and 5 bases stayed unmatched. The CDR3 DNA reads as TGTGCCAGCTGGCGGACAGGCAGCAATCAGCCCCAGCATTTT. It is translated as CASWRTGSNQPQHF.